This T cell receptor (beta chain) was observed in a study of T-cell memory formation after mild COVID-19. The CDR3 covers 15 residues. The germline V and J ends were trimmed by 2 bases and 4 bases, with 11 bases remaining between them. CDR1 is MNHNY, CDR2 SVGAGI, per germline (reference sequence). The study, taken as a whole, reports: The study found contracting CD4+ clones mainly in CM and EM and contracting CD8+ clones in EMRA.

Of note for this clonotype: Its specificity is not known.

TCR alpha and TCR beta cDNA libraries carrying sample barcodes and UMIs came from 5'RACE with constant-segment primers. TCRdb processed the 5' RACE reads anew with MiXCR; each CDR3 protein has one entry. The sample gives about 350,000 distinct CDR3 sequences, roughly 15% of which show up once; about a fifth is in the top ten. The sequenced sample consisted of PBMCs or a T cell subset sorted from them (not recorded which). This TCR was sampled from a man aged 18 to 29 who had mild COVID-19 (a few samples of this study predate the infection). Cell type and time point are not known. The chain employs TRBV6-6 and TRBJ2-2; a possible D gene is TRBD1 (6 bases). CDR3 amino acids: CASSYGAGATGELFF. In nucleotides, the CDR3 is TGTGCCAGCAGTTACGGGGCAGGGGCCACCGGGGAGCTGTTTTTT.